The T cell receptor beta chain under discussion was sequenced for a study of blood T cell repertoires in COVID-19. Repertoires were generated with immunoSEQ multiplex PCR, while TCRdb's copy carries only in-frame clones and drops some. In the table there are around 200,000 clones, roughly 82% of which are singletons. Sequences were obtained from PBMCs or T cells enriched from blood (not recorded which). The TCR originated in a man aged 40-50 years with acute COVID-19.

The CDR3, as DNA: TGCGCCAGCAGCTTGGTCCCAGGTTCCAACACTGAAGCTTTCTTT. Residues: CASSLVPGSNTEAFF. This chain connects TRBV5-1 to TRBJ1-1; D is unresolved. The V gene lost 0 bases and the J gene lost 2 bases, with 11 bases spanning the gap. Germline CDR1 reads SGHRS; CDR2 reads YFSETQ. This CDR3 is 15 amino acids long.